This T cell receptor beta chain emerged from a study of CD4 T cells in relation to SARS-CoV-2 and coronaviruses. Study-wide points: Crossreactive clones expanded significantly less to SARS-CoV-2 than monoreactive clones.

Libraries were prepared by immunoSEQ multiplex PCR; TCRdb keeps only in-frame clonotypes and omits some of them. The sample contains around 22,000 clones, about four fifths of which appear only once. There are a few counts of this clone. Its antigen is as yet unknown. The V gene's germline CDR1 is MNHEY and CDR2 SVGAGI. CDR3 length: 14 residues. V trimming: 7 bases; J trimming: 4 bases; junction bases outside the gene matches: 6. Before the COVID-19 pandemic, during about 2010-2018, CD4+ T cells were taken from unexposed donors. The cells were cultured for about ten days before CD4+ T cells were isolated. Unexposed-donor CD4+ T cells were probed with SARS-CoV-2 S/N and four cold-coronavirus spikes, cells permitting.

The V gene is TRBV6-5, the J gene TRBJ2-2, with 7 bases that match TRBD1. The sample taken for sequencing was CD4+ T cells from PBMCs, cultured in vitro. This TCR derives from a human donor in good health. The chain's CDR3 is CASIATGFTGELFF. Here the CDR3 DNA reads TGTGCCAGCATAGCGACAGGGTTCACCGGGGAGCTGTTTTTT.